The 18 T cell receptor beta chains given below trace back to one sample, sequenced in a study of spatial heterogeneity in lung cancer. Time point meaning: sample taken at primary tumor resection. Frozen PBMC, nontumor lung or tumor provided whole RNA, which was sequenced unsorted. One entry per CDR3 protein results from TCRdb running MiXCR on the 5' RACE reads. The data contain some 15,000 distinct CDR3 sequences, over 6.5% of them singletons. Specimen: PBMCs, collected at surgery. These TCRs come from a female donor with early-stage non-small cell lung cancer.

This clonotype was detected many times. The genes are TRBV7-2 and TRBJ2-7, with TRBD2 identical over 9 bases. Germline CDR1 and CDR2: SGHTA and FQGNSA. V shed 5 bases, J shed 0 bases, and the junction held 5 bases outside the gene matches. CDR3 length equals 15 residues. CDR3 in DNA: TGTGCCAGCAGCACCCTAGCGGGGAGCTCCTACGAGCAGTACTTC. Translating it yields CASSTLAGSSYEQYF.

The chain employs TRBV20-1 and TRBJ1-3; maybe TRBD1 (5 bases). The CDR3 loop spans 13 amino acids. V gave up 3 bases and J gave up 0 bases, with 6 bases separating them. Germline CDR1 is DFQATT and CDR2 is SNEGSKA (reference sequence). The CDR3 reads CSASQGSGNTIYF. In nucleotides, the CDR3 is TGCAGTGCTAGTCAGGGCTCTGGAAACACCATATATTTT.

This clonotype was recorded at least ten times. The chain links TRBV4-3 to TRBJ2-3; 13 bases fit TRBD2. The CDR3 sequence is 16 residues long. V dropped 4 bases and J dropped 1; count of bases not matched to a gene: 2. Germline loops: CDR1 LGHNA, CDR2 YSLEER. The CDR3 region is CASSPGLAGGTDTQYF. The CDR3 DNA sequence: TGCGCCAGCAGCCCCGGACTAGCGGGGGGCACAGATACGCAGTATTTT.

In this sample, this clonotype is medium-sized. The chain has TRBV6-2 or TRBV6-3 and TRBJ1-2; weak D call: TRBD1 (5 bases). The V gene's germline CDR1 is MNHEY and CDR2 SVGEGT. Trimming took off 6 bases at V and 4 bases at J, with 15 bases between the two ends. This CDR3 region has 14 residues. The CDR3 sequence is CASRATVEIYGYTF. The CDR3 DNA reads TGTGCCAGCAGGGCGACAGTTGAAATCTATGGCTACACCTTC.

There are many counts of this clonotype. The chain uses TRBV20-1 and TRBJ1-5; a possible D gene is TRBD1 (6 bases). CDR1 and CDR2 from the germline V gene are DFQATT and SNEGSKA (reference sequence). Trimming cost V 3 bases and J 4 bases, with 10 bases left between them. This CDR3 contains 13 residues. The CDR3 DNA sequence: TGCAGTGCTAGTGGGGGGGCTAATCAGCCCCAGCATTTT. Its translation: CSASGGANQPQHF.

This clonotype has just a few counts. The CDR3 DNA sequence: TGTGCCACCAGTTCCTCTATCAATGAGCAGTTCTTC. It is translated as CATSSSINEQFF. The chain combines TRBV24-1 with TRBJ2-1; D remains unclear. Germline V gene data show CDR1 as KGHDR and CDR2 as SFDVKD. The CDR3 sequence is 12 residues long. Trimming removed 6 bases from V and 6 bases from J, with 8 bases in between.

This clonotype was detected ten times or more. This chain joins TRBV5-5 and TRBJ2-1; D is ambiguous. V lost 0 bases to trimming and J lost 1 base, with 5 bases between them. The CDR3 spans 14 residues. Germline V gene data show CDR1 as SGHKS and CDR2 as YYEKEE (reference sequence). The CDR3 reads CASSLVRSYNEQFF. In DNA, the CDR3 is TGTGCCAGCAGCTTGGTCAGGTCCTACAATGAGCAGTTCTTC.

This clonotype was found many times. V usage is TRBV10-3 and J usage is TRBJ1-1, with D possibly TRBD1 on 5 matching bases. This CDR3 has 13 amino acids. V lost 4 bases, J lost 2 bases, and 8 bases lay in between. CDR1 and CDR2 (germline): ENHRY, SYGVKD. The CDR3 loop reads CAISGQGNTEAFF. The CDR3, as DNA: TGTGCCATCAGTGGCCAGGGAAACACTGAAGCTTTCTTT.

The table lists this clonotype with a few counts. In DNA form, the CDR3 reads TGTGCCAGCAGCTTCAGCGGGGCCTACCAAGAGACCCAGTACTTC. Translating gives CASSFSGAYQETQYF. The V call is TRBV7-9, the J call TRBJ2-5; 7 nucleotides align to TRBD2. Per germline, CDR1 SEHNR and CDR2 FQNEAQ (reference sequence). The CDR3 runs to 15 residues. With V trimmed by 3 bases and J by 0 bases, 4 bases remained unmatched.

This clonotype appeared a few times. The DNA of the CDR3 is TGCGCCAGCAGCCGCCTGAAGGTACAGGGGTCCTACGAGCAGTACTTC. This codes for CASSRLKVQGSYEQYF. The genes are TRBV4-1 and TRBJ2-7; TRBD1 agrees at 7 bases. Trimming removed 4 bases from V and 1 base from J; junction bases left unmatched: 10. Per germline, CDR1 MGHRA and CDR2 YSYEKL. The CDR3 sequence is 16 residues long.

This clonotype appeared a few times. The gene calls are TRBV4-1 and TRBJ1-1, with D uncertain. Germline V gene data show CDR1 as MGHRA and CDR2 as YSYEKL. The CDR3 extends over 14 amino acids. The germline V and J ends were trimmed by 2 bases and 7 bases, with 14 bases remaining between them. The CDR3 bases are TGCGCCAGCAGCCAAATATCGAGAATTTATGAAGCTTTCTTT. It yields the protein CASSQISRIYEAFF.

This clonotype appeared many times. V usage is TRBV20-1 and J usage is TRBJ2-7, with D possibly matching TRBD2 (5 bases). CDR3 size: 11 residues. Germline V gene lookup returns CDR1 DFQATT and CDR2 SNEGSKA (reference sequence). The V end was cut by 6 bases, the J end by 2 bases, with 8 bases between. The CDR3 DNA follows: TGCAGTGCGCGGGCGGCCTACGAGCAGTACTTC. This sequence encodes CSARAAYEQYF.

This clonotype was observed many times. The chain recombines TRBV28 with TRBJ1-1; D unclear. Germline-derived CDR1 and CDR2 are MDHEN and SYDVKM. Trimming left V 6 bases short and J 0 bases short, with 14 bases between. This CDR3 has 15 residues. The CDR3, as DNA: TGTGCCAGCAGCCAACTAACAAGATTGAACACTGAAGCTTTCTTT. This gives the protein CASSQLTRLNTEAFF.

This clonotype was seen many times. The CDR3 reads CASSPRTATDTQYF. In DNA form, the CDR3 reads TGCGCCAGCAGCCCTAGAACGGCGACAGATACGCAGTATTTT. This chain uses TRBV5-1 with TRBJ2-3; D is undetermined. The CDR3 loop spans 14 amino acids. Germline CDR1 and CDR2: SGHRS and YFSETQ. Trimming cost V 4 bases and J 3 bases, with 12 bases left between them.

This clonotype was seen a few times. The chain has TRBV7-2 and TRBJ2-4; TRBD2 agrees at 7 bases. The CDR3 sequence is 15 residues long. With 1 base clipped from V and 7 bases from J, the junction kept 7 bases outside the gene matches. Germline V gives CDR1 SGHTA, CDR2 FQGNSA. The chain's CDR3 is CASSLESAGRNIQYF. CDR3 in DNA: TGTGCCAGCAGCTTAGAGTCAGCGGGAAGGAACATTCAGTACTTC.

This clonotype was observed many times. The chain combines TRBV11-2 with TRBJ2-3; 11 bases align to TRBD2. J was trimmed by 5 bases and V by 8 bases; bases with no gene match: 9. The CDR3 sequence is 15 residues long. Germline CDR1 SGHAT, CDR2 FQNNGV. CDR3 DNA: TGTGCCAGCGGCCATAGCGGGGGGGCCCTAGATACGCAGTATTTT. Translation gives CASGHSGGALDTQYF.

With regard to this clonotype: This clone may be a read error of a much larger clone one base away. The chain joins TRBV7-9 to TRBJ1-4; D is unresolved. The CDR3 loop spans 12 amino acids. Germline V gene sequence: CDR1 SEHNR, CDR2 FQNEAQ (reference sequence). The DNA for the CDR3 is TGTACCACACGCGCGGTTAATGAAAAACTGTTTTTT. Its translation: CTTRAVNEKLFF.

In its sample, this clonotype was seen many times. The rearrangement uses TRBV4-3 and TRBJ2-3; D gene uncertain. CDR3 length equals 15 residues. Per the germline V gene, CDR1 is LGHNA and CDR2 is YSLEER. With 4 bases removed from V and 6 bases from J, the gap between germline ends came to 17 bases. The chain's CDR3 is CASSLNWAVSDTQYF. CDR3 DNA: TGCGCCAGCAGCCTCAACTGGGCAGTATCGGATACGCAGTATTTT.